This TCR beta chain stems from a study of cytomegalovirus exposure and HLA in healthy donors. The PCR used 60 Vbeta and 13 Jbeta primers. Assay used: immunoSEQ multiplex PCR; TCRdb lists only in-frame clones, some missing. The table lists approximately 100,000 clones, about four fifths of them singletons. Sequencing was done on a sample of PBMCs. This clonotype was obtained from a woman under 40 in good health and CMV-seronegative.

The CDR3 spells CASSPGQNYGYTF. For the CDR3, the DNA is TGTGCCAGCAGCCCGGGACAGAACTATGGCTACACCTTC. The chain links TRBV7-8 to TRBJ1-2, with 7 bases aligning to TRBD1. CDR1 and CDR2 from the germline V gene are SGHVS and FQNEAQ. The CDR3 is made up of 13 amino acids. V lost 5 bases, J lost 2 bases, and 2 bases stayed unmatched. The variable domain in full, completed from reference TRBV7-8 and TRBJ1-2, reads GAGVSQSPRYKVAKRGQDVALRCDPISGHVSLFWYQQALGQGPEFLTYFQNEAQLDKSGLPSDRFFAERPEGSVSTLKIQRTQQEDSAVYLCASSPGQNYGYTFGSGTRLTVV.